The T cell receptor (beta chain) under discussion was sequenced for a study of blood T cell repertoires in COVID-19 (dated by TCRdb to 2020 to 2021). Study-wide context: The collaborator samples originated in the United States, Italy and Spain and spanned the acute and convalescent phases of COVID-19. Where available, HLA class I and class II types were obtained from metadata supplied by the sample provider rather than from assay-based typing. The samples were drawn from two sources: the first 160 participants of the ongoing ImmuneRACE study, and approximately 1,300 subjects contributed by 6 global collaborators. The repertoires were released in a freely available public database intended as a resource for research on the immune response to SARS-CoV-2. Sample metadata almost always included a de-identified subject ID, COVID-19 status, age in years and sex. The prospective study material was composed of cDNA or gDNA derived from T cells, B-cell-depleted T cells, or PBMCs. The dataset comprised deeply sampled blood TCRbeta repertoires from subjects exposed to, actively infected with, or recovered from COVID-19.

As concerns this clone: What this receptor recognizes is not known. It has no much larger one-base neighbor in the sample; base qualities were not kept.

Cut back by 1 base and 11 bases, the V and J ends lie 9 bases apart. Inclusive of the bounding cysteine and phenylalanine, the CDR3 is 12 residues long. Of all the DNA, just the CDR3 is kept, 36 bases in frame from base 1. TCRbeta CDR3 regions were amplified from genomic DNA using the immunoSEQ Assay, a bias-controlled multiplex PCR. From the authors' description of their analysis: The number of nucleated cells in each sample was estimated from the amplification of reference gene primers within the assay. To quantify the absolute abundance of each unique TCRbeta CDR3 rearrangement, sequence reads were collapsed and filtered. Productive Simpson clonality was computed per sample as the square root of Simpson's diversity index over productive rearrangements. TCRdb took over this immuneACCESS table, retaining in-frame rearrangements with V and J assigned. Such tables are incomplete; in checked studies, under half of the missing clones stem from an unresolved V gene, and the remainder is unexplained. The V and J calls and the clone size are those of that table, but D and trimming were determined from the DNA. The table for this sample lists 190,000 or so clones; roughly 86% of them were counted only once. Together, the top ten hold 2.9% of the sample.

Whole blood was collected in K2EDTA tubes by collaborating institutions according to the institutions' own protocols. For TCRbeta analysis, collaborators shipped samples as frozen whole blood, isolated PBMCs, or DNA extracted from either of those sample types. Study-level results and caveats: The quantity of clinical and demographic metadata differed by source and by participant and was supplied without curation.

The chain employs TRBV12-3 or TRBV12-4 and TRBJ1-5; the D segment cannot be called with confidence. The sequencing input was peripheral blood. This clonotype was obtained from a woman aged 30 to 39 with active or convalescent COVID-19. Here is the DNA: TGTGCCAGCAGTTTAGACAGTCGAGCCCAGCATTTT. Translated, it reads CASSLDSRAQHF.